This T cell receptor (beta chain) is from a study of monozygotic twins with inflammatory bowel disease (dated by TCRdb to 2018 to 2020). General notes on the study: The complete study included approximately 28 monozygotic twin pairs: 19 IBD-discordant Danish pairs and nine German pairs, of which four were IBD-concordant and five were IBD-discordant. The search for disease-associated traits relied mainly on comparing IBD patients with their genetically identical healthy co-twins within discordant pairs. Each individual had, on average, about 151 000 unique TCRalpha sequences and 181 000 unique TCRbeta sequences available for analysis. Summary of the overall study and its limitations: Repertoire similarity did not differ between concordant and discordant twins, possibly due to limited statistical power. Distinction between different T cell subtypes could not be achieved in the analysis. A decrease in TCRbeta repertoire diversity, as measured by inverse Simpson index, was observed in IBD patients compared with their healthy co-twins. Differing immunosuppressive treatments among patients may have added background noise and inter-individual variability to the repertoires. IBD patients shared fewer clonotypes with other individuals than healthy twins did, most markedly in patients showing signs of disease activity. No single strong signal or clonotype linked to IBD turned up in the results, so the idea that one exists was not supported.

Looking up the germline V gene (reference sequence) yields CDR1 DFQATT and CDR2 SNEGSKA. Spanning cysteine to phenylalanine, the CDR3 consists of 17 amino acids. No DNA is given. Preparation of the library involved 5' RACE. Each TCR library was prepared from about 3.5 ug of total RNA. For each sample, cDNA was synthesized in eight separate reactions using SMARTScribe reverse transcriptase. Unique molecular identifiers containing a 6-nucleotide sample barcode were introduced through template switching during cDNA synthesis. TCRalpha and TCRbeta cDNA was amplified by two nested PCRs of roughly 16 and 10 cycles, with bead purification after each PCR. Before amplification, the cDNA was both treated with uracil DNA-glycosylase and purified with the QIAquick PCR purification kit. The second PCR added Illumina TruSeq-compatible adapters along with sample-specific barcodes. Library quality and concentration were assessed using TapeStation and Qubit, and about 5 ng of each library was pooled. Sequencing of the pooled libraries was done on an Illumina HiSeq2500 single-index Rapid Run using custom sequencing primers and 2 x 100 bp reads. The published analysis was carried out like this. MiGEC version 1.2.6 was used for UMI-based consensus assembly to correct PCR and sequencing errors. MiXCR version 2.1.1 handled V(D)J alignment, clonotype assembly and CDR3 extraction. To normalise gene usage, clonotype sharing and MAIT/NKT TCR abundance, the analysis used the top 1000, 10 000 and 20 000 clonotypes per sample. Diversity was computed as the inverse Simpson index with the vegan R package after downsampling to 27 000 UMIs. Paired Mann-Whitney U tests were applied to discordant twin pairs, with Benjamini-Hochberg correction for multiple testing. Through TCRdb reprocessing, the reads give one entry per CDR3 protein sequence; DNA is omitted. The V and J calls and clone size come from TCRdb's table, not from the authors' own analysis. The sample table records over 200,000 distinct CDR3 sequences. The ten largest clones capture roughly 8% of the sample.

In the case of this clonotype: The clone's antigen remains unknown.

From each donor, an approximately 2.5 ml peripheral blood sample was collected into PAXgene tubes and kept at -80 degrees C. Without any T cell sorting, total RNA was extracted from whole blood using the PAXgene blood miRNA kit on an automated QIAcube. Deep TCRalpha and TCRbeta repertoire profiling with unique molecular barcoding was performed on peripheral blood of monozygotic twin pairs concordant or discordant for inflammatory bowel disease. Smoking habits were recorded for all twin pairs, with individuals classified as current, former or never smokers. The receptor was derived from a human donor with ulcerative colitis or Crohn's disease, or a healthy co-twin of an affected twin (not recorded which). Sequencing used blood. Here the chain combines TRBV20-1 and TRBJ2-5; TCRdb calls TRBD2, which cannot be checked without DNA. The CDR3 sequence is CSASLWTGLPLIETQYF.